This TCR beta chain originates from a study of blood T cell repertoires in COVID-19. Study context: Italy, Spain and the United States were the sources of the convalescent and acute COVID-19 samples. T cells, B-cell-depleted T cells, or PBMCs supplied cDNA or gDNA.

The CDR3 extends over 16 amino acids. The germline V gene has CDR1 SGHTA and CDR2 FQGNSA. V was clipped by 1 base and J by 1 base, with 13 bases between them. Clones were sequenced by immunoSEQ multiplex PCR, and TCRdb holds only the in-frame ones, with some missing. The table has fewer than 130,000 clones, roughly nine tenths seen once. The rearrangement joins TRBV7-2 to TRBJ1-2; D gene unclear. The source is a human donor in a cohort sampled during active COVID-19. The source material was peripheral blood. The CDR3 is CASSLGGLSINYGYTF. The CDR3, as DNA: TGTGCCAGCAGCTTAGGAGGCCTCTCAATTAACTATGGCTACACCTTC.